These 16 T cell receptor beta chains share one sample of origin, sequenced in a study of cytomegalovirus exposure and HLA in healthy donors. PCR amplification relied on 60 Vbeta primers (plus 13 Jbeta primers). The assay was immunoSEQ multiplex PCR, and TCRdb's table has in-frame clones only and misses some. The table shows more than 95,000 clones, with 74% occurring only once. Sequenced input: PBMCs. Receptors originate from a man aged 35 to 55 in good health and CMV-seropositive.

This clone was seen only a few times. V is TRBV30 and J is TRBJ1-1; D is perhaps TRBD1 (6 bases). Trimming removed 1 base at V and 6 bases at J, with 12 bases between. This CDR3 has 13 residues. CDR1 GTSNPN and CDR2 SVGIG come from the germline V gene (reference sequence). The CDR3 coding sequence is TGTGCCTGGAGTGCGGGGGGGGCGGCTGAAGCTTTCTTT. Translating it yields CAWSAGGAAEAFF. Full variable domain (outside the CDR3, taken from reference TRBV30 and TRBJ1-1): SQTIHQWPATLVQPVGSPLSLECTVEGTSNPNLYWYRQAAGRGLQLLFYSVGIGQISSEVPQNLSASRPQDRQFILSSKKLLLSDSGFYLCAWSAGGAAEAFFGQGTRLTVV.

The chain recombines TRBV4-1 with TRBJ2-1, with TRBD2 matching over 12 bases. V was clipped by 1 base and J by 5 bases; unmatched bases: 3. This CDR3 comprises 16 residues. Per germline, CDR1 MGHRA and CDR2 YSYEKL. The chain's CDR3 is CASSQVPSGGDNEQFF. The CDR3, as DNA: TGCGCCAGCAGCCAAGTTCCTAGCGGGGGGGACAATGAGCAGTTCTTC.

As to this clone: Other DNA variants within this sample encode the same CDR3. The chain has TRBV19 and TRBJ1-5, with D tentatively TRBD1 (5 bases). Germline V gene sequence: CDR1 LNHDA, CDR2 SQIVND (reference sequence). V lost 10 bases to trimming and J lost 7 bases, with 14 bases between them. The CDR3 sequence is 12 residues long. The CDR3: CATTSGEQPQHF. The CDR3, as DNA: TGTGCCACTACTTCGGGGGAGCAGCCCCAGCATTTT. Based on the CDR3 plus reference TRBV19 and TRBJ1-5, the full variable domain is DGGITQSPKYLFRKEGQNVTLSCEQNLNHDAMYWYRQDPGQGLRLIYYSQIVNDFQKGDIAEGYSVSREKKESFPLTVTSAQKNPTAFYLCATTSGEQPQHFGDGTRLSIL.

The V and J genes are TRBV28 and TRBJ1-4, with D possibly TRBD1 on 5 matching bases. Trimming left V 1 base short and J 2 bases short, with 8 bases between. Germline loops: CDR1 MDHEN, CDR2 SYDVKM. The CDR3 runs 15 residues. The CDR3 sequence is CASSLSAGTNEKLFF. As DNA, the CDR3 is TGTGCCAGCAGTTTATCGGCAGGGACTAATGAAAAACTGTTTTTT.

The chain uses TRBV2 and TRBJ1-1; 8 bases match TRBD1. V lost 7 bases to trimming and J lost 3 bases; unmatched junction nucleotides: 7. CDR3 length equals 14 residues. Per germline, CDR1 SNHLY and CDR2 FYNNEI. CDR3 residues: CASIPLDRDTEAFF. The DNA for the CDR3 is TGTGCCAGCATTCCATTGGACAGGGACACTGAAGCTTTCTTT.

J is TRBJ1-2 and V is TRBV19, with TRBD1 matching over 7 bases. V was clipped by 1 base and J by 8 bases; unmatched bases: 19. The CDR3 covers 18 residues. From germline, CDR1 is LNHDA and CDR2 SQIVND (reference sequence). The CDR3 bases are TGTGCCAGTAGTATAGGGGGACAGAATCTTCGGGGAGCAGGCGGCTACACCTTC. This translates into CASSIGGQNLRGAGGYTF.

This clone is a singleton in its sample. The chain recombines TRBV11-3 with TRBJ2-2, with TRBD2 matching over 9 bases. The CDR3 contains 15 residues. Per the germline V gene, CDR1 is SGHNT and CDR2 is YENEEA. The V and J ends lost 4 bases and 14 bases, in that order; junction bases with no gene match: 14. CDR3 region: CASSSSGASGERLFF. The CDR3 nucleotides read TGTGCCAGCAGCTCTAGCGGGGCTAGCGGTGAGCGCCTGTTTTTT. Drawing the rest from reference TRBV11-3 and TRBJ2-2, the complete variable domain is EAGVVQSPRYKIIEKKQPVAFWCNPISGHNTLYWYLQNLGQGPELLIRYENEEAVDDSQLPKDRFSAERLKGVDSTLKIQPAELGDSAVYLCASSSSGASGERLFFGEGSRLTVL.

CDR3 sequence reads: CASSSGTDTQYF. Written as DNA, the CDR3 is TGTGCCAGCAGTTCGGGGACAGATACGCAGTATTTT. The chain has TRBV5-4 and TRBJ2-3, with a possible D match to TRBD2 (5 bases). Deletions cut 5 bases from V and 3 bases from J, with 7 bases between. CDR3 size: 12 residues. Looked up from germline, CDR1 is SGHNT and CDR2 is YYREEE (reference sequence).

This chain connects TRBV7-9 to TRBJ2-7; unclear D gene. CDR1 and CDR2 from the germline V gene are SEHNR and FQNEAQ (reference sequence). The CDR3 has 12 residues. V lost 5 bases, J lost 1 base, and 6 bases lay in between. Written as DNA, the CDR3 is TGTGCCAGCAGCCCCCAGTCCTACGAGCAGTACTTC. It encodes CASSPQSYEQYF.

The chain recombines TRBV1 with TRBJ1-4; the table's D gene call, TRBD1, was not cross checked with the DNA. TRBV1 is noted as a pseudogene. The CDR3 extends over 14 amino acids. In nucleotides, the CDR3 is TGCACCAGCAGCGGCGGACAGGCTAATGAAAAACTGTTTTTT. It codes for CTSSGGQANEKLFF.

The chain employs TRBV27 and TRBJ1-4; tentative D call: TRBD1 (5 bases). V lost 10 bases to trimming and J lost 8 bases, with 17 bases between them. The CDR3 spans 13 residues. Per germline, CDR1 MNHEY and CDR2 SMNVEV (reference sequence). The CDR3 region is CATRTSPKEKLFF. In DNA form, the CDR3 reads TGTGCCACCAGGACAAGTCCGAAGGAAAAACTGTTTTTT.

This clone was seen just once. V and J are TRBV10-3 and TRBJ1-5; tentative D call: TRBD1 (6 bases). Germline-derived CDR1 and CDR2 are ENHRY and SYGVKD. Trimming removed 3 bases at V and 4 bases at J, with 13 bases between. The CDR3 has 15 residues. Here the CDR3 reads CAISETGGSNQPQHF. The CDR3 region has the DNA TGTGCCATCAGTGAAACGGGGGGCAGTAATCAGCCCCAGCATTTT.

In DNA form, the CDR3 reads TGCGCCAGCCAACTTAGAATTGGGGGGAAAGGCACTGAAGCTTTCTTT. Translating gives CASQLRIGGKGTEAFF. This chain uses TRBV5-1 with TRBJ1-1, with D perhaps TRBD1 (5 bases). This CDR3 region has 16 residues. From germline, CDR1 is SGHRS and CDR2 YFSETQ. V was shortened by 7 bases and J by 4 bases, with 23 bases between the two germline ends.

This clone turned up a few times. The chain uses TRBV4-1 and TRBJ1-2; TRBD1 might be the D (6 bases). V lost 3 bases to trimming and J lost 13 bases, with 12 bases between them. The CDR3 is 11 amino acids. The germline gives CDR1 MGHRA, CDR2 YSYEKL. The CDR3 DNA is TGCGCCAGCAGCCAGGCAGGGGTCCCCACCTTC. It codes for CASSQAGVPTF.

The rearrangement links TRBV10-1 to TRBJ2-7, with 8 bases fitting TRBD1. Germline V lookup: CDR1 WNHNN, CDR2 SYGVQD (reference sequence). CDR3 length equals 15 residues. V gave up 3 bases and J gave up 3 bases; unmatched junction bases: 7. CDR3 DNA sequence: TGCGCCAGCAGTGAACTGACAGGGGCTTACTACGAGCAGTACTTC. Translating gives CASSELTGAYYEQYF.

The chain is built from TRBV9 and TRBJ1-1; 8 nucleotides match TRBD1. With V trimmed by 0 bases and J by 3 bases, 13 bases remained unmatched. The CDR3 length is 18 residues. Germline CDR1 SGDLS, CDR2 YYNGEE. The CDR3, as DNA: TGTGCCAGCAGCGTAGGCGGTACAGGGGGGGGGTTGGACACTGAAGCTTTCTTT. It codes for CASSVGGTGGGLDTEAFF.